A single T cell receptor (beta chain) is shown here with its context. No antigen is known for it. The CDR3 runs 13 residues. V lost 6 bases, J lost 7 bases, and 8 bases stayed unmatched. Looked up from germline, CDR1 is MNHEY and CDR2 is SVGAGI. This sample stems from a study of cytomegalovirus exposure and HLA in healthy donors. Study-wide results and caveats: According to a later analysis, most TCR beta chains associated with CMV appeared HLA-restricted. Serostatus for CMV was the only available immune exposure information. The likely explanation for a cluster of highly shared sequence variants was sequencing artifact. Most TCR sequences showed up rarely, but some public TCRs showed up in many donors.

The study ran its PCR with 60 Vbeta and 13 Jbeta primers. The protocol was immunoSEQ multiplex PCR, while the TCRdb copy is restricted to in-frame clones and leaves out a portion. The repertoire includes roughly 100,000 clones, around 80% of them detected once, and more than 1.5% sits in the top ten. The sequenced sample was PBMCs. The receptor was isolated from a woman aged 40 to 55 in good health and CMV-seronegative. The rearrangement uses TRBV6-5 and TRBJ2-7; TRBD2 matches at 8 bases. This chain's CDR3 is CASRISGSGEQYF. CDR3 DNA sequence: TGTGCCAGCAGGATAAGCGGGAGCGGTGAGCAGTACTTC.